This T cell receptor (beta chain) was documented in a study of blood T cell repertoires in COVID-19. Profiled with immunoSEQ multiplex PCR; TCRdb holds only in-frame clones, not every one. The repertoire holds some 82,000 clones, with 81% as singletons. The V gene end was trimmed by 1 base and the J gene end by 2 bases; junction bases not matched to a gene: 5. This CDR3 region has 16 residues. Germline V CDR1 and CDR2: MNHNS, SASEGT. This clone was seen only a few times. This rearrangement joins TRBV6-1 to TRBJ1-3; 7 nucleotides match TRBD1. The receptor was derived from an elderly man with acute or convalescent COVID-19. Sample: peripheral blood. CDR3 sequence (DNA): TGTGCCAGCAGTGAAGTTTCGACAGGGACTGGAAACACCATATATTTT. Translated, it gives CASSEVSTGTGNTIYF.